The clone carrying this T cell receptor (beta chain) was recorded a few times. The sample comes from a study of identical twins. TCRdb re-derived calls from the 5' RACE reads in MiXCR, one entry per CDR3 protein. The table shows 1.5 million to 2 million distinct CDR3 sequences, with less than 35% occurring only once. Each donor was a healthy Caucasian. Germline CDR1 is LGHNT and CDR2 is FRNRAP. The V segment lost 8 bases and the J segment 2 bases; nucleotides outside the gene matches: 6. The CDR3 loop spans 14 amino acids. The TCR was taken from a newborn girl in good health. The chain is built from TRBV12-5 and TRBJ2-5; TRBD2 matches 9 bases. Material for sequencing was cord blood. This chain's CDR3 is CASSISGGQETQYF. The CDR3 nucleotides read TGTGCTAGTTCTATTAGCGGGGGACAAGAGACCCAGTACTTC.